Here is one T cell receptor (beta chain) with its context. There is no known antigen for this receptor. The sample holds no much larger clone one base away, and base qualities are not on file. From the cysteine through the phenylalanine, the CDR3 covers 15 amino acids. This entry keeps only the CDR3 DNA: 45 bases, framed from base 1. The germline V gene specifies SGHNT as CDR1 and YENEEA as CDR2. V lost 0 bases and J lost 4 bases; the stretch between them is 10 bases long. This sample is drawn from a study of shared clonotypes between healthy human individuals (TCRdb year 2020). Regarding the research as a whole: A few men and a couple of women, aged 18 to 49 years, made up the cohort. For each donor, CD4 naive and CD4 memory were each given three plates, CD8 naive was given two plates, and CD8 memory was given one plate. Blood TCR repertoires of five healthy adults were deeply sequenced to estimate repertoire size and the extent of clonotype sharing between individuals. Different laboratories and diverse techniques were used to prepare libraries and sequence TCR repertoires, to increase sequencing depth and limit assay-specific biases. Leukapheresis yielded between about 0.94 and 10 billion PBMCs per donor.

TCR CDR3 regions were amplified from genomic DNA by multiplex PCR using the deep immunoSEQ assay. Genomic DNA extracted from each cell subset was distributed evenly over all wells of several immunoSEQ 96-well plates, and each plate served as one replicate. Each replicate PCR for sorted subsets received about 220 ng genomic DNA, equal to about 30,000 T cell genomes. The purified libraries were quantified using a Qubit 3.0 fluorometer, sized with a Bioanalyzer 2100, and then quantified again using the KAPA Library Quantification kit. Every immunoSEQ 96-well plate was sequenced on a dedicated single-read 150-cycle Illumina NextSeq 550 flow cell. The study's own analysis went as follows. Because the immunoSEQ output included only junctional sequences and no quality scores, the filtering could not be the same as the filtering used for full-length reads. To assign V/J genes and CDR3, sequences were annotated using PyIR, a Python wrapper for IgBLAST v1.9, with IMGT germline references. Reads were removed for weak V/J assignments (E-value above 1e-6), missing CDR3, stop codons, out-of-frame junctions, or ambiguous translated residues. V3J clonotypes were defined as sequences sharing the same inferred V gene, J gene, and CDR3 amino acid sequence. Percentage overlap between repertoires was calculated by dividing the number of shared unique clonotypes by the size of the smaller repertoire. Repertoire richness was assessed with RTK rarefaction, the Chao1 estimator, and Recon v2.1 estimates of unobserved clonotypes. Generation probabilities for all TCRbeta clonotypes obtained by the gDNA method from a handful of donors were computed using OLGA. Here the immuneACCESS table is served through TCRdb, limited to in-frame sequences with V and J called. Missing clones are a known gap in these copies; in checked studies unresolved V genes cover under half, and the rest lacks a known reason. That table gives V, J and clone size, and the DNA gave D and trimming. This sample is represented by 1,100,000 or so clones; approximately 78% of them were singletons. The biggest ten clones account for roughly 0.56% of the sample.

Paper-wide results and their limitations: Sharing across a handful of donors was observed for roughly 5% of naive CD4, 3% to 3.5% of naive CD8, over 2% of memory CD4, and about 0.4% of memory CD8 clonotypes. Naive subsets generally had larger estimated clonotype richness than memory subsets. Pairwise subsampling indicated that sequencing depth was expected to affect the degree of clonotype sharing among donors. Incomplete sequencing was indicated by rarefaction of sorted-subset datasets, despite the large sequencing depth. The genetic and exposure-history diversity represented was limited by the small number of donors. Sampling was restricted to blood, and TCR repertoires in tissues likely differ from the TCR repertoires found in blood. Compared with non-shared clonotypes, the clonotypes found in all four sorted-subset donors had higher generation probabilities.

Healthy HIV-negative adults with no recently reported acute infections or vaccinations were included as donors. Every donor was a Caucasian adult living in Nashville, Tennessee, USA. CD4+ T cells were enriched by magnetic negative selection, after which naive cells were positively selected on CD45RA and the negative fraction was taken as the memory subset. Blood was collected by leukapheresis, and PBMCs were isolated by Ficoll-Histopaque density gradient centrifugation and then cryopreserved in liquid nitrogen vapor phase. Analytical flow cytometry was used to check the purity and quantity of every magnetically sorted T cell population. Each sorted fraction had its genomic DNA isolated and then quantified by UV absorbance on a Nanodrop 2000c.

The sequence was collected from a man aged 18 to 29 in good health. Some clones in this sample may be carry-over from other donors' samples. Sequencing was carried out using memory CD4+ T cells from PBMCs. Taken with the paper, the label for cell subset or site translates to: CD45RA-negative fraction. The rearrangement joined TRBV11-3 to TRBJ2-1, with TRBD2 perhaps the D gene, on 6 matching bases. The CDR3 reads CASSLEGGRYNEQFF. The base sequence is TGTGCCAGCAGCTTAGAGGGTGGGAGGTACAATGAGCAGTTCTTC.